The 2 T cell receptor beta chains listed next were all sequenced from one sample in a study of cytomegalovirus exposure and HLA in healthy donors. The PCR had 60 Vbeta and 13 Jbeta primers. Generated by immunoSEQ multiplex PCR, the TCRdb table keeps only in-frame clones and is missing some. The table shows over 70,000 clones, with approximately 64% occurring only once. Sequenced input: PBMCs. These receptors all stem from a woman aged 45-65 years in good health and CMV-seropositive.

The V gene is TRBV13, the J gene TRBJ2-3, with D possibly being TRBD1 (6 bases). CDR1 and CDR2 (germline): PRHDT, FYEKMQ (reference sequence). V lost 0 bases, J lost 6 bases, and 7 bases lay in between. This CDR3 comprises 13 residues. The CDR3 DNA is TGTGCCAGCAGCTTAGGAAGGGGGGATACGCAGTATTTT. Encoded protein: CASSLGRGDTQYF.

This clone was recorded once. The CDR3 coding sequence is TGTGCCTTCCACTCCGGGGGTGCCTATGGCTACACCTTC. Translating it yields CAFHSGGAYGYTF. The gene calls are TRBV2 and TRBJ1-2; D is possibly TRBD1 (5 bases). V was trimmed by 11 bases and J by 4 bases, leaving 17 bases between them. The germline gives CDR1 SNHLY, CDR2 FYNNEI. The CDR3 consists of 13 residues.